The rows below give T cell receptor beta chains drawn from one sample of a study of T cells in Graves' hyperthyroidism and ophthalmopathy. TCRdb passed the multiplex PCR reads through MiXCR, listing each CDR3 protein once. The sample holds around 620,000 distinct CDR3 sequences, 12% to 15% seen once. Sequencing input: blood. All receptors derive from a woman aged 18 to 35 with Graves' ophthalmopathy. The CDR3 runs from the conserved cysteine through the conserved F or W. The D gene is left open where the match is weak. Clone size is stated in some rows and not others, as once, few, many or a class when expanded.

clone_size d_call j_call v_call cdr3_nt cdr3_aa
many NA TRBJ1-1 TRBV2 TGTGCCAGCAGTGAATGGGACACTGAAGCTTTCTTT CASSEWDTEAFF
NA NA TRBJ1-3 TRBV7-6 TGTGCCAGCATCCCCCATTCCGTGGTTAACTCTGGAAACACCATATATTTT CASIPHSVVNSGNTIYF
few NA TRBJ2-7 TRBV10-3 TGTGCCATCAGGAGCGACTACGAGCAGTACTTC CAIRSDYEQYF
many TRBD2 TRBJ2-7 TRBV12-3/TRBV12-4 TGTGCCAGCAGTTTCGGTAGCGGGAACTCCTACGAGCAGTACTTC CASSFGSGNSYEQYF
NA NA TRBJ1-2 TRBV7-2 TGTGCCAGCAGCTTAGAAGGCACCAATAACTATGGCTACACCTTC CASSLEGTNNYGYTF
many NA TRBJ2-1 TRBV6-1 TGTGCCAGCACGGGCAGTTTAGACAATGAGCAGTTCTTC CASTGSLDNEQFF
NA NA TRBJ1-3 TRBV7-9 TGTGCCAGCAGCTTGACAGATGGAGGAAACACCATATATTTT CASSLTDGGNTIYF
NA NA TRBJ2-6 TRBV20-1 TGCAGTGCTAGGTACCCAGGGTGGTCCTCTGGGGCCAACGTCCTGACTTTC CSARYPGWSSGANVLTF
many NA TRBJ1-1 TRBV24-1 TGTGCCACCAGTGATTCCGCAGGGTCCACTGAAGCTTTCTTT CATSDSAGSTEAFF
NA NA TRBJ1-4 TRBV11-3 TGTGCCAGCAGCCCTCGACTGGGGGGGTTTAATGAAAAACTGTTTTTT CASSPRLGGFNEKLFF
many NA TRBJ2-3 TRBV28 TGTGCCAGCAGCATGACCCGGGCGAGCACAGATACGCAGTATTTT CASSMTRASTDTQYF
NA NA TRBJ1-1 TRBV24-1 TGTGCCACCAGTGAAGGACGGAGTGAAGCTTTCTTT CATSEGRSEAFF